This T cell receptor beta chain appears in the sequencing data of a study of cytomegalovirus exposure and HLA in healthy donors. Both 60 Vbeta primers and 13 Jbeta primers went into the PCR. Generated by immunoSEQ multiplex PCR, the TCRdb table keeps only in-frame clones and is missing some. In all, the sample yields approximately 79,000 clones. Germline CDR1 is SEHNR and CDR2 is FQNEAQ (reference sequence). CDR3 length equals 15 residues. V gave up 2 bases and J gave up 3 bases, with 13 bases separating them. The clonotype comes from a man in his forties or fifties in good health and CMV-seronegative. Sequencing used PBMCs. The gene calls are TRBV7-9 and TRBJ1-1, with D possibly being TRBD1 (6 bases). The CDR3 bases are TGTGCCAGCAGCTTATCACAGGGTATGTACACTGAAGCTTTCTTT. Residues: CASSLSQGMYTEAFF.